This T cell receptor (beta chain) was retrieved from a study of CD8+CD57+ T cells in acquired aplastic anemia. Patients included in sequencing had previously demonstrated CD8+CD57+ cell expansion by flow cytometry. Germline V gene lookup returns CDR1 SEHNR and CDR2 FQNEAQ (reference sequence). There are 13 residues in the CDR3. V lost 5 bases, J lost 6 bases, and 13 bases lay in between. TCR beta VDJ and CDR3 profiling used genomic DNA as template. In TCRdb, the reads were re-called with MiXCR into one record per CDR3 protein. The table lists over 150,000 distinct CDR3 sequences, 65% to 75% of them singletons.

The receptor's source is a human donor with aplastic anemia. Sequenced material: sorted CD4+, CD8+, or CD8+CD57+ T cells (not recorded which) from PBMCs. The chain employs TRBV7-9 and TRBJ1-1, with D tentatively TRBD1 (5 bases). CDR3 nucleotides: TGTGCCAGCAGCCTCCAGTTGGGGGCTGAAGCTTTCTTT. Translated, it gives CASSLQLGAEAFF.